A single T cell receptor beta chain is shown here with its context. PCR was performed using 60 Vbeta and 13 Jbeta primers. The method was immunoSEQ multiplex PCR; TCRdb's version includes in-frame clones alone and lacks a portion of them. This table holds approximately 100,000 clones, about three quarters found once. This entry is derived from a study of cytomegalovirus exposure and HLA in healthy donors. Across the whole study: Some 85 million unique TCRs, all from HLA-typed donors, were included in an early release of the data.

This CDR3 comprises 14 residues. V lost 7 bases and J lost 4; bases outside the gene matches: 6. CDR1 and CDR2 (germline): SGHAT, FQNNGV. The chain has TRBV11-2 and TRBJ2-2; 7 positions agree with TRBD1. This receptor was taken from a human donor in good health. Sequences were obtained from PBMCs. The CDR3 nucleotides read TGTGCCAGCAACCCGGACAGGCTCACCGGGGAGCTGTTTTTT. It specifies CASNPDRLTGELFF.